One sample yielded the 5 T cell receptor beta chains listed below, sequenced in a study of response to subunit inactivated influenza vaccine. Each CDR3 protein gets one entry after TCRdb re-called the RT-PCR reads with MiXCR. The sample contains roughly 550,000 distinct CDR3 sequences, under 30% of which appear only once. The same data also went into a second study, on T cells expressing NK-cell markers. That report adds: 5'RACE template switching built TCR beta cDNA with unique molecular identifiers.

The specimen was CD4+ T cells sorted from PBMCs, collected about 12 days after vaccination. Receptor source: a man between 50 and 59 years old who received an inactivated influenza vaccine.

Worth noting for this clonotype: One junction end disagrees with the germline gene, perhaps due to a read error. The CDR3 spells CCARAGDPRTNSEQYF. In nucleotides, the CDR3 is TGCTGTGCTAGAGCCGGGGACCCCCGGACAAATTCCGAGCAGTACTTC. V usage is TRBV20-1 and J usage is TRBJ2-7; D might be TRBD1 or TRBD2, each matching 5 bases. Germline V gives CDR1 DFQATT, CDR2 SNEGSKA (reference sequence). CDR3 size: 16 residues.

V gene TRBV5-1 combines with J gene TRBJ2-7; the D gene is possibly TRBD2 (7 bases). Germline assignment: CDR1 SGHRS and CDR2 YFSETQ. CDR3 length: 15 residues. V lost 2 bases to trimming and J lost 2 bases, with 14 bases between them. Here the CDR3 DNA reads TGCGCCAGCAGCTTCGGGGGGCGATTAACCTACGAGCAGTACTTC. Protein: CASSFGGRLTYEQYF.

The chain combines TRBV11-2 with TRBJ2-1; tentatively, D is TRBD2 (6 bases). The CDR3 runs to 14 residues. V dropped 3 bases and J dropped 9 bases, with 15 bases sitting between them. Germline V gene lookup returns CDR1 SGHAT and CDR2 FQNNGV. Here the CDR3 reads CASSFATSIGEQFF. For the CDR3, the DNA is TGTGCCAGCAGCTTCGCTACTAGCATTGGTGAGCAGTTCTTC.

This chain joins TRBV9 and TRBJ2-3, with D perhaps assigned TRBD1 or TRBD2 (5 bases each). The CDR3 totals 14 residues. CDR1 is SGDLS, CDR2 YYNGEE, per germline. V was pared by 1 base and J by 2 bases, with 8 bases between. The CDR3 region is CASSVSGTTDTQYF. For the CDR3, the DNA is TGTGCCAGCAGCGTATCAGGGACCACAGATACGCAGTATTTT.

This clonotype appeared a few times. The rearrangement uses TRBV10-3 and TRBJ2-7, with TRBD2 matching over 9 bases. V gave up 4 bases and J gave up 1 base; unmatched junction bases: 11. The CDR3 spans 17 residues. Germline-derived CDR1 and CDR2 are ENHRY and SYGVKD. DNA of the CDR3: TGTGCCATCAGTGGGACCTCCGGTAGCGGGAGTTCCTACGAGCAGTACTTC. Translation gives CAISGTSGSGSSYEQYF.